This TCR beta chain was recorded in a study of PD-L1 blockade in urothelial cancer. Overall study context: At 3 weeks after treatment start (second dose) and again at 6 weeks, blood was analyzed. T cells were recovered from blood samples at a median of around 140,000.

Assay used: immunoSEQ multiplex PCR; TCRdb lists only in-frame clones, some missing. The sample shows more than 45,000 clones, roughly four fifths of them seen only once. Trimming cost V 6 bases and J 1 base; bases outside gene matches: 15. The CDR3 loop spans 18 amino acids. Germline lookup yields CDR1 MNHEY and CDR2 SMNVEV (reference sequence). Time point described: pretreatment peripheral blood. Each patient presented with locally advanced or metastatic urothelial carcinoma. Sample numbers ranged from 1 to 8 per patient, encompassing pretreatment and on-treatment collections. V gene TRBV27 combines with J gene TRBJ1-1; 9 positions agree with TRBD1. Specimen: PBMCs, collected around atezolizumab (anti-PD-L1) treatment. This sequence originates from a man aged 45-60 years with urothelial cancer. The CDR3 is CASRLIPGQGVGNTEAFF. For the CDR3, the DNA is TGTGCCAGCAGACTCATCCCGGGACAGGGTGTAGGGAACACTGAAGCTTTCTTT.